This T cell receptor (beta chain) comes out of a study of T cell clonality in common variable immunodeficiency. Study-level findings and limits: In common variable immunodeficiency, TCR beta chains reportedly carried fewer deletions and N-nucleotide insertions. CVID subjects showed higher TCRbeta clonality than healthy controls.

Profiling relied on immunoSEQ multiplex PCR, and the TCRdb table lists in-frame clones only, not all of them. The sample was found to contain around 19,000 clones, and every one recurs. Patients had low serum IgG, IgA and/or IgM and specific antibody deficiency. This clone occurred many times. The target antigen is unknown. The CDR3 end is not reached by the read, which stops 3 residues before it; the germline J gene fills it in. V lost 6 bases to trimming and J lost 6 bases, with 17 bases between them. In germline, CDR1 is LNHDA, CDR2 SQIVND (reference sequence). The CDR3 consists of 14 residues. Sequencing input: peripheral blood mononuclear cells. This sequence originates from a human donor with common variable immunodeficiency. This chain links TRBV19 with TRBJ1-1; tentative D call: TRBD1 (6 bases). The sequenced part of the CDR3 DNA is TGTGCCAGTAGCGATTACACAGGGAAGGCTGAA. This codes for CASSDYTGKAE. The whole CDR3 protein is CASSDYTGKAEAFF.